The source of this T cell receptor beta chain is a study of blood T cell repertoires in COVID-19. Study-level background: Samples taken during acute and convalescent COVID-19 were collected in the United States, Italy and Spain.

Authors' data handling: Reference gene primer amplification gave estimated nucleated cell counts. The protocol was immunoSEQ multiplex PCR, while the TCRdb copy is restricted to in-frame clones and leaves out a portion. That table supplies the V and J calls and clone size; D and trimming were determined from the DNA. The profile covers 20,000 to 25,000 clones, with 87% appearing a single time and just under 9% taken by the ten largest. CDR1 and CDR2 from the germline V gene are SGHRS and YFSETQ. This CDR3 has 16 amino acids. The trim removed 0 bases at V and 4 bases at J, leaving 4 bases unmatched. The J gene is TRBJ2-1, the V gene TRBV5-1, with 10 bases identical to TRBD2. This clonotype was sampled from a human donor with active COVID-19. The donor label of this sample is uncertain. Source material: peripheral blood. DNA of the CDR3: TGCGCCAGCAGCTTGGTACTAGCGGGACCGTACAATGAGCAGTTCTTC. Amino acid sequence: CASSLVLAGPYNEQFF.